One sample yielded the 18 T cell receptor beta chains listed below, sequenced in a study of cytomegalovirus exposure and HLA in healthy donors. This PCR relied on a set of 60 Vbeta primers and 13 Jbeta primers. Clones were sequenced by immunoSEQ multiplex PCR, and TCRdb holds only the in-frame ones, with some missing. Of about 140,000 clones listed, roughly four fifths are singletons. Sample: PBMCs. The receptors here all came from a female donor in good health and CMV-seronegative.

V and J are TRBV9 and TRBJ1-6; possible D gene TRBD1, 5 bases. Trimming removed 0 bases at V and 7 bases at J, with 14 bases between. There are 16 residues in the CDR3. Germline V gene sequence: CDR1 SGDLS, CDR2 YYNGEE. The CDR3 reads CASSVVPLTGNSPLHF. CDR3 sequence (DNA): TGTGCCAGCAGCGTAGTTCCCCTTACAGGCAATTCACCCCTCCACTTT.

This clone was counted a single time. CDR3 nucleotide sequence: TGCAGCGTTGAGGCAGGGGGCAGCACAGATACGCAGTATTTT. This encodes CSVEAGGSTDTQYF. The rearrangement links TRBV29-1 to TRBJ2-3; 8 nucleotides line up with TRBD1. Germline CDR1 and CDR2: SQVTM and ANQGSEA. This CDR3 is 14 amino acids long. After removal of 3 bases from V and 0 bases from J, the junction contained 2 bases not matched to a gene.

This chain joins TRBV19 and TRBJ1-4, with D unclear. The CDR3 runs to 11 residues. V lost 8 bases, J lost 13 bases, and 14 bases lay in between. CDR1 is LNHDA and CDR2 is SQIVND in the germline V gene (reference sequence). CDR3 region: CASVKAGPLFF. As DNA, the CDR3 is TGTGCCAGTGTGAAGGCGGGCCCACTGTTTTTT.

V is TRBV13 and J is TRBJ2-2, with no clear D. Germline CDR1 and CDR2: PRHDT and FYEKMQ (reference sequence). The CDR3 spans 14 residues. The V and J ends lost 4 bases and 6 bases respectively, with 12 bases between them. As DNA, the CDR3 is TGTGCCAGCAGCTCCCCCCTGTCGGCCGGGGAGCTGTTTTTT. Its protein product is CASSSPLSAGELFF. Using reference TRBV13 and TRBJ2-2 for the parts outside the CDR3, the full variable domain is AAGVIQSPRHLIKEKRETATLKCYPIPRHDTVYWYQQGPGQDPQFLISFYEKMQSDKGSIPDRFSAQQFSDYHSELNMSSLELGDSALYFCASSSPLSAGELFFGEGSRLTVL.

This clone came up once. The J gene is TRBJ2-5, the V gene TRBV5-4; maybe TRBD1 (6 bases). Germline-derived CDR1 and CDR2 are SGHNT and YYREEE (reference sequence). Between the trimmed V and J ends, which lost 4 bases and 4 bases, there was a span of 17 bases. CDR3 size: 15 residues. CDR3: CASSTGQVHRETQYF. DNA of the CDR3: TGTGCCAGCAGCACAGGGCAGGTACATCGAGAGACCCAGTACTTC.

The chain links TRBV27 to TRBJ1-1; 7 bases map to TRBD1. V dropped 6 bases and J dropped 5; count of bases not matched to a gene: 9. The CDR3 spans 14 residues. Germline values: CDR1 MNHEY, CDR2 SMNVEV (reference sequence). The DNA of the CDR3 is TGTGCCAGCAGGACGACAGGGCTGGGAACTGAAGCTTTCTTT. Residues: CASRTTGLGTEAFF.

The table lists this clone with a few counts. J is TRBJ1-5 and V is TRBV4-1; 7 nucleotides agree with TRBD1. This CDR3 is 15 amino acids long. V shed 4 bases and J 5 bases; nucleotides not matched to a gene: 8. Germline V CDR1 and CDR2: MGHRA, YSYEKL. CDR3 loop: CASSPGGQTHQPQHF. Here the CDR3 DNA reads TGCGCCAGCAGCCCTGGGGGACAGACCCATCAGCCCCAGCATTTT.

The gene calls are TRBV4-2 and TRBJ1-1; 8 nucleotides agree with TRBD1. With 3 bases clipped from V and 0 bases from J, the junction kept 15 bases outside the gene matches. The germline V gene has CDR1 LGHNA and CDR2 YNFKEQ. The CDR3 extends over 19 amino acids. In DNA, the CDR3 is TGTGCCAGCAGCCAGAATTTTCTAGACAGGGGATTAATGAACACTGAAGCTTTCTTT. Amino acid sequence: CASSQNFLDRGLMNTEAFF.

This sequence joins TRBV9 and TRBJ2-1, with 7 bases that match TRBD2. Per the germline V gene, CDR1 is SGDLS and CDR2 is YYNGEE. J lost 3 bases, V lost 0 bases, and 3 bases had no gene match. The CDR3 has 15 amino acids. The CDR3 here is CASSVVASGYNEQFF. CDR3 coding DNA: TGTGCCAGCAGCGTAGTTGCTAGCGGCTACAATGAGCAGTTCTTC.

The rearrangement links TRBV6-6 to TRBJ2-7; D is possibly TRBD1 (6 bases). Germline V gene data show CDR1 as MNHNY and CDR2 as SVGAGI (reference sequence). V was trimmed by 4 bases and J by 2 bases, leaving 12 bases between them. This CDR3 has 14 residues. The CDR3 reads CASSFPTGPYEQYF. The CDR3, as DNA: TGTGCCAGCAGTTTCCCGACAGGACCCTACGAGCAGTACTTC.

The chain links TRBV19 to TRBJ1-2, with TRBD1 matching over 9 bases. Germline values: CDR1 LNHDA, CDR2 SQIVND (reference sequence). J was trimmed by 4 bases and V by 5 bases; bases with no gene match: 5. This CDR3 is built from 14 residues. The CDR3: CASSGTGNSYGYTF. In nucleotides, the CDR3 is TGTGCCAGTAGTGGGACAGGGAATTCCTATGGCTACACCTTC.

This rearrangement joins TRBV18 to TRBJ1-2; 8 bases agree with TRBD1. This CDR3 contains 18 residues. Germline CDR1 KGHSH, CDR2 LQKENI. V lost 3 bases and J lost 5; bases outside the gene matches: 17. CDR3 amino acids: CASSPLSDRGQLPYGYTF. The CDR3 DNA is TGTGCCAGCTCACCCCTAAGCGACAGGGGTCAACTACCATATGGCTACACCTTC.

CDR3 nucleotides: TGCGCCAGCAGCTTTGGGGGGGGGAACCTTGGCGAGCAGTACTTC. Translation: CASSFGGGNLGEQYF. V is TRBV5-1 and J is TRBJ2-7; 7 nucleotides agree with TRBD2. Germline V gene lookup returns CDR1 SGHRS and CDR2 YFSETQ. V shed 2 bases and J 6 bases; nucleotides not matched to a gene: 11. The CDR3 extends over 15 amino acids. The full variable domain, completed using reference TRBV5-1 and TRBJ2-7, is KAGVTQTPRYLIKTRGQQVTLSCSPISGHRSVSWYQQTPGQGLQFLFEYFSETQRNKGNFPGRFSGRQFSNSRSEMNVSTLELGDSALYLCASSFGGGNLGEQYFGPGTRLTVT.

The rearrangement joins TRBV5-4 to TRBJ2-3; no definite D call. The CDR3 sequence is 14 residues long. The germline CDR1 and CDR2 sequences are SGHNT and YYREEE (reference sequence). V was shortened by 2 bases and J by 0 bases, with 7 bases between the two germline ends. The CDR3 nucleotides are TGTGCCAGCAGCTTAGCACAGAGCACAGATACGCAGTATTTT. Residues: CASSLAQSTDTQYF.

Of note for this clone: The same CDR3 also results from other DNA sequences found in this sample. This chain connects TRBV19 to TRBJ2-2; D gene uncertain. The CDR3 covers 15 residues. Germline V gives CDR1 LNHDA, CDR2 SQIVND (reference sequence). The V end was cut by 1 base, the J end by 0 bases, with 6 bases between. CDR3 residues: CASSIGQANTGELFF. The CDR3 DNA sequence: TGTGCCAGTAGTATAGGTCAGGCGAACACCGGGGAGCTGTTTTTT. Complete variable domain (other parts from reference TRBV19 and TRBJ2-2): DGGITQSPKYLFRKEGQNVTLSCEQNLNHDAMYWYRQDPGQGLRLIYYSQIVNDFQKGDIAEGYSVSREKKESFPLTVTSAQKNPTAFYLCASSIGQANTGELFFGEGSRLTVL.

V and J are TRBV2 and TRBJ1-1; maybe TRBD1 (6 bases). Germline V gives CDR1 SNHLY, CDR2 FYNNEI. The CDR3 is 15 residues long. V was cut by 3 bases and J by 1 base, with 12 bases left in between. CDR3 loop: CASSEGAQGNTEAFF. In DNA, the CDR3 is TGTGCCAGCAGTGAGGGGGCGCAGGGGAACACTGAAGCTTTCTTT.

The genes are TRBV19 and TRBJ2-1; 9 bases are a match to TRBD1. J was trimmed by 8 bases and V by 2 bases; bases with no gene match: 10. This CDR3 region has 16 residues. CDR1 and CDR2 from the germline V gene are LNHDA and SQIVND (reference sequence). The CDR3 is CASSILGQGIGHEQFF. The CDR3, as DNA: TGTGCCAGTAGTATATTAGGACAGGGGATAGGCCATGAGCAGTTCTTC.

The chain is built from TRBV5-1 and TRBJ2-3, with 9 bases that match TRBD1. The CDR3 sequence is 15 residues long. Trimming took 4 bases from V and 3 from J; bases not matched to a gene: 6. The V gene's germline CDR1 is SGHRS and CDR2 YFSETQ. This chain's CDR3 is CASSRGQGGTDTQYF. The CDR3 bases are TGCGCCAGCAGCCGGGGACAGGGCGGGACAGATACGCAGTATTTT.